This TCR beta chain was observed in a study of cytomegalovirus exposure and HLA in healthy donors. Study-level information: A previous analysis identified 117 million unique TCR beta sequences derived from some 170 million T cells. Most genotyped donors, about 81% of 398, had Caucasian-associated genetic ancestry.

The CDR3 has 15 amino acids. V lost 3 bases and J lost 0, with 11 bases in between. Germline values: CDR1 KGHSH, CDR2 LQKENI. All the people who gave samples were healthy bone marrow donors. Researchers ran the PCR with 60 Vbeta and 13 Jbeta primers. As originally analysed: Later reanalysis found 60 million to 90 million unique TCR beta chains, 10 million to 12 million of them shared. Repertoires were generated with immunoSEQ multiplex PCR, while TCRdb's copy carries only in-frame clones and drops some. V and J calls and clone size are given by that table; D and trimming were obtained from the DNA. The data contain about 100,000 clones, 82% of them singletons.

This receptor was identified in a young man in good health and CMV-seropositive. The J gene is TRBJ1-1, the V gene TRBV18; D perhaps matches TRBD1 (5 bases). What was sequenced was PBMCs. In DNA form, the CDR3 reads TGTGCCAGCTCACCTCCGACAGTAATGAACACTGAAGCTTTCTTT. Residues: CASSPPTVMNTEAFF.